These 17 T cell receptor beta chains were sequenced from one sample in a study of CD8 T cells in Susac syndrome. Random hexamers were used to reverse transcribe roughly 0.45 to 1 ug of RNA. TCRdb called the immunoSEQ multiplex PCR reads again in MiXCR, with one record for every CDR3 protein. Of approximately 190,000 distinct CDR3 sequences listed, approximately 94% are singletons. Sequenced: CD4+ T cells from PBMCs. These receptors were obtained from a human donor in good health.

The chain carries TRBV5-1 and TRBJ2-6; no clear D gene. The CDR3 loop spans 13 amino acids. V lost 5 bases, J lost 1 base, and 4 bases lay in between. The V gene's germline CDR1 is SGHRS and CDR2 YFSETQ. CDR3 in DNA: TGCGCCAGCAGTCAATCTGGGGCCAACGTCCTGACTTTC. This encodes CASSQSGANVLTF.

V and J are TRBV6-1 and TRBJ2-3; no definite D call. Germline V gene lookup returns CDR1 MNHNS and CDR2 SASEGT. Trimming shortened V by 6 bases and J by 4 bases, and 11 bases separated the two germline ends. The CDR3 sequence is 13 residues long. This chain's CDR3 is CASRRSPADTQYF. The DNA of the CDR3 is TGTGCCAGCAGACGATCTCCCGCAGATACGCAGTATTTT.

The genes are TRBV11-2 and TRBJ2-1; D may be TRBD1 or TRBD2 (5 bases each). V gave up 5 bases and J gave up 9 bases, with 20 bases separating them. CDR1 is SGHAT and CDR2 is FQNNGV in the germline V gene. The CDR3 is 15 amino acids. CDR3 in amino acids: CASSRLGAAGGEQFF. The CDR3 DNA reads TGTGCCAGCAGCCGACTCGGGGCGGCCGGCGGTGAGCAGTTCTTC. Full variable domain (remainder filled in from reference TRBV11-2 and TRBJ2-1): EAGVAQSPRYKIIEKRQSVAFWCNPISGHATLYWYQQILGQGPKLLIQFQNNGVVDDSQLPKDRFSAERLKGVDSTLKIQPAKLEDSAVYLCASSRLGAAGGEQFFGPGTRLTVL.

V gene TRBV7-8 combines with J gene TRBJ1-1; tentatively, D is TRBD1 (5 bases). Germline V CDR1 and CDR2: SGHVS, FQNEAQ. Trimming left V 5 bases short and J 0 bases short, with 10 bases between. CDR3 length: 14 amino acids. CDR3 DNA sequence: TGTGCCAGCAGCACTGGGACGGTGAACACTGAAGCTTTCTTT. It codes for CASSTGTVNTEAFF.

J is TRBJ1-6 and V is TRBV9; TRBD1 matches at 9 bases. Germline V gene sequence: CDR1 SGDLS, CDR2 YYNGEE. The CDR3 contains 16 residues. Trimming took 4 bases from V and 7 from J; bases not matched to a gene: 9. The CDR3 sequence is CASSTTGGALNSPLHF. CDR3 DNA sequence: TGTGCCAGCAGCACGACAGGGGGGGCTTTGAATTCACCCCTCCACTTT.

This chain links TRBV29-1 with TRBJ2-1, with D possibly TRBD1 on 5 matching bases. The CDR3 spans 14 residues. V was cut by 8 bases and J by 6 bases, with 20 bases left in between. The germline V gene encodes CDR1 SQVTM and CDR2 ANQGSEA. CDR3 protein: CSTADKFMGNEQFF. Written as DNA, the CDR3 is TGCAGCACCGCGGACAAGTTTATGGGCAATGAGCAGTTCTTC.

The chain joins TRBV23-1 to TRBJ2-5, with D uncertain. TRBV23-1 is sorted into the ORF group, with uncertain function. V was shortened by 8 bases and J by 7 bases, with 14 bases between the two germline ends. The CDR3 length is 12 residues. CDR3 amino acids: CASGWRSLTQYF. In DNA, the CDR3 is TGCGCCAGCGGGTGGCGGTCCTTGACCCAGTACTTC.

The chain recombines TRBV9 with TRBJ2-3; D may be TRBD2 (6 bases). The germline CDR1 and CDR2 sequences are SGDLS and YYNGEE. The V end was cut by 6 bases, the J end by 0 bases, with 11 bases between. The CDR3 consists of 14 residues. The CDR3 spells CASTGSISTDTQYF. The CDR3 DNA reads TGTGCCAGCACCGGGAGTATCAGCACAGATACGCAGTATTTT. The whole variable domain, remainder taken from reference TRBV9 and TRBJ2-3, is DSGVTQTPKHLITATGQRVTLRCSPRSGDLSVYWYQQSLDQGLQFLIQYYNGEERAKGNILERFSAQQFPDLHSELNLSSLELGDSALYFCASTGSISTDTQYFGPGTRLTVL.

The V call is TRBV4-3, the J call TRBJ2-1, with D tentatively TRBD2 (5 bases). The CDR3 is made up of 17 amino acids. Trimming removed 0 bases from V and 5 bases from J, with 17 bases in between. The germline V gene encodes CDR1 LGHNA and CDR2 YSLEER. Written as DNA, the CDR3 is TGCGCCAGCAGCCAAGATCTTGGGAAGAGGGCCAACAATGAGCAGTTCTTC. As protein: CASSQDLGKRANNEQFF.

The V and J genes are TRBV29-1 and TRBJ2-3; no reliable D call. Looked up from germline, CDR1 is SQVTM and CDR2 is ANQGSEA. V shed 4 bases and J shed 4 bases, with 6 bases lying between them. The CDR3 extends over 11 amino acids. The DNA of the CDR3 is TGCAGCGTTGTCGGAGCAGATACGCAGTATTTT. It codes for CSVVGADTQYF.

CDR3 nucleotides: TGCGCCAGCAGCCGCGCTTCGGACAGGGGTAATGAAAAACTGTTTTTT. This translates into CASSRASDRGNEKLFF. This chain links TRBV4-1 with TRBJ1-4, with 9 bases matching TRBD1. The CDR3 is 16 amino acids. CDR1 is MGHRA, CDR2 YSYEKL, per germline. The junction had 7 bases not matched to a gene; V was cut back by 4 bases and J by 4 bases.

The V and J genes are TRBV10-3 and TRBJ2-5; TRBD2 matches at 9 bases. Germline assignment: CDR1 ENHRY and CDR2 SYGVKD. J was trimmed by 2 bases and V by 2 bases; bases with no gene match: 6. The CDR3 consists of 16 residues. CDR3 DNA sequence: TGTGCCATCAGTGAGCCTAGCGGGGAGGTACAAGAGACCCAGTACTTC. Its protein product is CAISEPSGEVQETQYF.

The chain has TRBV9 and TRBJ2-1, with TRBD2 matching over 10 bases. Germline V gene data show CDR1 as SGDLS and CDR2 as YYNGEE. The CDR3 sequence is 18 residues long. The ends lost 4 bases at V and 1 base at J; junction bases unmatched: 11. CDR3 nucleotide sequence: TGTGCCAGCAGCCCTCAAGCGGGGGGGGGAGGATCCTACAATGAGCAGTTCTTC. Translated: CASSPQAGGGGSYNEQFF.

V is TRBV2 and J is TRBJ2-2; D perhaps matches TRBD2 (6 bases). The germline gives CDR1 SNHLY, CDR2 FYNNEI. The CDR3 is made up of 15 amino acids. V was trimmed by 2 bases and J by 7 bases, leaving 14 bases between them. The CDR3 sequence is CASSERRGLIGELFF. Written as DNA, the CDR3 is TGTGCCAGCAGTGAAAGGAGGGGATTGATCGGGGAGCTGTTTTTT.

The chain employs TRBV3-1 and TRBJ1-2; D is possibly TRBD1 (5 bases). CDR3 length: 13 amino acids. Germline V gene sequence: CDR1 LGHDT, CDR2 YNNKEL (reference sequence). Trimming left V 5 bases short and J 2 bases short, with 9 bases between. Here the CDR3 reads CASSVDRNYGYTF. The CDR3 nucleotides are TGTGCCAGCAGCGTCGACAGAAACTATGGCTACACCTTC.

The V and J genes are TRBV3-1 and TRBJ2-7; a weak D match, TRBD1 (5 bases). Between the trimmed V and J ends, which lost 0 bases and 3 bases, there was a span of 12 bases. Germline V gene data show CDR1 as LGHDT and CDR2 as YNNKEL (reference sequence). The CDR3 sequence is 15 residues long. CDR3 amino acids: CASSQEMGRDYEQYF. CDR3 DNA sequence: TGTGCCAGCAGCCAAGAAATGGGCAGGGACTACGAGCAGTACTTC.

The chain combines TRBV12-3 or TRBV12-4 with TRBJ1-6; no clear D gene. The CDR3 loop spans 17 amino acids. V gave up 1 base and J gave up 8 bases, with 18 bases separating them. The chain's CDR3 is CASSLEVLAVGDSPLHF. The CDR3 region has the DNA TGTGCCAGCAGTTTAGAGGTTCTGGCGGTTGGAGATTCACCCCTCCACTTT.